The table lists the clone carrying this TCR beta chain with a few counts. Under the authors' procedure: Counts of nucleated cells, estimated from reference gene primer amplification, were obtained. Sequencing was performed with immunoSEQ multiplex PCR; in TCRdb, only in-frame clones are kept and a portion is missing. V and J calls and clone size are given by that table; D and trimming were obtained from the DNA. The sample has some 130,000 clones, 65% to 80% seen once; the top ten hold around 12%. The data derive from a study of blood T cell repertoires in COVID-19. Overall study: Acute and convalescent COVID-19 specimens originated in the United States, Italy and Spain. The cDNA or gDNA used as material had been derived from T cells, B-cell-depleted T cells, or PBMCs.

Germline V gene sequence: CDR1 SGHTA, CDR2 FQGNSA. The CDR3 has 15 amino acids. Trimming shortened V by 7 bases and J by 5 bases, and 17 bases separated the two germline ends. Sequencing used peripheral blood. The chain is built from TRBV7-2 and TRBJ2-2; D might be TRBD1 (5 bases). The sequence came from a man aged 80 or over with acute or convalescent COVID-19. Here the CDR3 reads CASTLQAAGTGELFF. DNA for the CDR3: TGTGCCAGCACCCTCCAGGCAGCAGGGACCGGGGAGCTGTTTTTT. Together with reference TRBV7-2 and TRBJ2-2, the CDR3 gives the full variable domain: GAGVSQSPSNKVTEKGKDVELRCDPISGHTALYWYRQSLGQGLEFLIYFQGNSAPDKSGLPSDRFSAERTGGSVSTLTIQRTQQEDSAVYLCASTLQAAGTGELFFGEGSRLTVL.